This T cell receptor beta chain was profiled in a study of PD-1 blockade in classical Hodgkin lymphoma. This clone was detected only once. No patient escaped relapse after autologous stem cell transplantation, and brentuximab vedotin exposure varied. Data came from immunoSEQ multiplex PCR; TCRdb stores just in-frame clones and leaves some out. The table has around 66,000 clones, 71% seen once. In germline, CDR1 is SQVTM, CDR2 ANQGSEA. V was shortened by 6 bases and J by 0 bases, with 18 bases between the two germline ends. The CDR3 covers 17 residues. V is TRBV29-1 and J is TRBJ2-6; the D is unclear. This receptor was taken from a human donor with classical Hodgkin lymphoma. The sample was peripheral blood mononuclear cells (PBMCs), taken before the second cycle of nivolumab. The CDR3 DNA reads TGCAGCGTGCGTACGGTTCCCTCTAGCTCTGGGGCCAACGTCCTGACTTTC. Its protein is CSVRTVPSSSGANVLTF. Based on the CDR3 plus reference TRBV29-1 and TRBJ2-6, the full variable domain is SAVISQKPSRDICQRGTSLTIQCQVDSQVTMMFWYRQQPGQSLTLIATANQGSEATYESGFVIDKFPISRPNLTFSTLTVSNMSPEDSSIYLCSVRTVPSSSGANVLTFGAGSRLTVL.